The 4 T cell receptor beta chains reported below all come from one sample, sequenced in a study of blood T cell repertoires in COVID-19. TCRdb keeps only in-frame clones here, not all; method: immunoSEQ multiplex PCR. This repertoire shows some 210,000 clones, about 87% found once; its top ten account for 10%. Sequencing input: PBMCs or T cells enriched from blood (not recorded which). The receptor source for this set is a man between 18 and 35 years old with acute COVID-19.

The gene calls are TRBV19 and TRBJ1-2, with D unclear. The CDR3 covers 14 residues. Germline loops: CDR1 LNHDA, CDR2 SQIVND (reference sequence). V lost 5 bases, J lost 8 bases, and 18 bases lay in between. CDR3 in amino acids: CASSPGVGRRGYTF. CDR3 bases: TGTGCCAGTAGTCCTGGGGTGGGGAGGCGCGGCTACACCTTC.

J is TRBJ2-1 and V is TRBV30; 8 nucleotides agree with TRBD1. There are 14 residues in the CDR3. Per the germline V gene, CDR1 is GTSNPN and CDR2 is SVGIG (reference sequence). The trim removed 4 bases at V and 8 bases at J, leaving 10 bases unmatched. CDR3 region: CAWKNPDRVDEQFF. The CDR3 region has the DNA TGTGCCTGGAAAAACCCGGACAGGGTGGATGAGCAGTTCTTC.

The DNA of the CDR3 is TGTGCCAGCAGTCATGACACTGCTGAGGGATATGGCTACACCTTC. Amino acid sequence: CASSHDTAEGYGYTF. This chain connects TRBV3-1 (or the pseudogene TRBV3-2) to TRBJ1-2; D is undetermined. The CDR3 has 15 residues. V shed 6 bases and J shed 5 bases, with 19 bases lying between them. The germline CDR1 and CDR2 sequences are LGHDT and YNNKEL (reference sequence).

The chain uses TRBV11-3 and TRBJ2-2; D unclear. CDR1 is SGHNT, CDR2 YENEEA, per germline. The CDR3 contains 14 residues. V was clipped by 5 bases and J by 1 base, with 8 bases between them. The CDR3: CASSVNRNTGELFF. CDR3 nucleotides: TGTGCCAGCAGCGTAAACAGGAACACCGGGGAGCTGTTTTTT.